Listed below are T cell receptor beta chains from one sample, sequenced in a study of CD8 T cells in Susac syndrome. TCRdb re-derived calls from the immunoSEQ multiplex PCR reads in MiXCR, one entry per CDR3 protein. Found here are about 240,000 distinct CDR3 sequences, 95% to 97% of them singletons; the top ten hold approximately 0.094%. Material: CD4+ T cells from PBMCs. These TCRs come from a human donor with Susac syndrome. Both conserved end residues are part of each CDR3. Fields, in order: clone size, J gene, D gene, V gene, CDR3 protein, CDR3 DNA. D genes are given only for firm matches. A clone size is listed for some rows: how often the clone was seen (once, few, many), or a class if it is expanded.

size: -; J: TRBJ2-5; D: TRBD1; V: TRBV29-1; CDR3: CMGQQETQYF; DNA: TGCATGGGACAGCAAGAGACCCAGTACTTC
size: -; J: TRBJ1-1; D: -; V: TRBV20-1; CDR3: CSALRGQMNTEAFF; DNA: TGCAGTGCTCTAAGAGGACAGATGAACACTGAAGCTTTCTTT
size: -; J: TRBJ2-7; D: TRBD2; V: TRBV6-5; CDR3: CASSYPKGGGFYEQYF; DNA: TGTGCCAGCAGTTACCCGAAGGGCGGGGGGTTCTACGAGCAGTACTTC
size: once; J: TRBJ2-5; D: -; V: TRBV6-2/TRBV6-3; CDR3: CATCRRYQETQYF; DNA: TGTGCCACCTGCCGGCGGTACCAAGAGACCCAGTACTTC
size: -; J: TRBJ2-5; D: -; V: TRBV30; CDR3: CAWRGNQETQYF; DNA: TGTGCCTGGCGAGGGAACCAAGAGACCCAGTACTTC
size: -; J: TRBJ2-2; D: TRBD1; V: TRBV5-1; CDR3: CASSTTGGRTGELFF; DNA: TGCGCCAGCAGCACGACAGGGGGCCGCACCGGGGAGCTGTTTTTT
size: -; J: TRBJ1-2; D: -; V: TRBV3-1; CDR3: CASSLTSRSRRRGYTF; DNA: TGTGCCAGCAGCCTAACGTCGAGGTCCCGGCGTAGGGGCTACACCTTC
size: -; J: TRBJ2-1; D: TRBD2; V: TRBV3-1; CDR3: CASSQRGRELGGEQFF; DNA: TGTGCCAGCAGCCAACGCGGGAGGGAATTAGGAGGTGAGCAGTTCTTC
size: -; J: TRBJ2-5; D: -; V: TRBV6-6; CDR3: CASAIRRASRLETQYF; DNA: TGTGCCAGCGCTATACGGCGGGCGTCGAGGCTCGAGACCCAGTACTTC
size: -; J: TRBJ2-5; D: -; V: TRBV20-1; CDR3: CSARVAQGEETQYF; DNA: TGCAGTGCTAGAGTGGCACAGGGTGAGGAGACCCAGTACTTC
size: -; J: TRBJ2-7; D: TRBD1; V: TRBV25-1; CDR3: CASSGTGGASYEQYF; DNA: TGTGCCAGCAGTGGGACAGGGGGCGCCTCCTACGAGCAGTACTTC
size: -; J: TRBJ2-3; D: TRBD1; V: TRBV5-1; CDR3: CASSLVGQGGSDTQYF; DNA: TGCGCCAGCAGCTTGGTTGGACAGGGGGGCTCTGATACGCAGTATTTT
size: once; J: TRBJ2-5; D: TRBD2; V: TRBV20-1; CDR3: CSARVASGSEAQETQYF; DNA: TGCAGTGCTAGAGTGGCTAGCGGGAGTGAGGCCCAAGAGACCCAGTACTTC
size: -; J: TRBJ2-7; D: TRBD1; V: TRBV29-1; CDR3: CSVGQGRSEQYF; DNA: TGCAGCGTTGGACAGGGAAGGAGCGAGCAGTACTTC